Shown below are 20 T cell receptor beta chains from a single sample sequenced in a study of T cell repertoires in cytomegalovirus infection (dated by TCRdb to the late 2010s). Their specific antigens are unknown. TCRdb lists the instrument as Illumina HiSeq 1500. TCRdb reran the public reads through fastp at Q25 and MiXCR, keeping productive beta chains. Rows with a matching CDR3 protein are joined into one entry that keeps the most common DNA and genes. This sample comprises tens of thousands of distinct CDR3 sequences, about 20% of them detected only once. The ten largest account for approximately 17% of the sample. The sample consisted of PBMCs, sequenced either directly or after in vitro stimulation (not recorded which). The receptor source for this set is a human donor in good health (CMV status not recorded). Some clones in this sample may be carry-over from other donors' samples.

This clonotype was detected a few times. The chain joins TRBV19 to TRBJ1-4, with D perhaps matching TRBD1 (6 bases). CDR3 length: 14 amino acids. The V end was cut by 6 bases, the J end by 5 bases, with 13 bases between. Looked up from germline, CDR1 is LNHDA and CDR2 is SQIVND (reference sequence). The CDR3 DNA sequence: TGTGCCAGTAGACGAACAGGGAAAAATGAAAAACTGTTTTTT. Its protein is CASRRTGKNEKLFF.

The CDR3 spells CASSYPSQGGTEAFF. The CDR3 region has the DNA TGTGCCAGCAGTTACCCTTCACAGGGAGGCACTGAAGCTTTCTTT. This chain links TRBV6-2 or TRBV6-3 with TRBJ1-1, with D perhaps matching TRBD1 (6 bases). Between the trimmed V and J ends, which lost 2 bases and 4 bases, there was a span of 14 bases. Germline V CDR1 and CDR2: MNHEY, SVGEGT. The CDR3 contains 15 residues.

This clonotype was seen at least ten times. The rearrangement uses TRBV7-8 and TRBJ2-1; D gene uncertain. Trimming removed 6 bases at V and 0 bases at J, with 12 bases between. The CDR3 runs 15 residues. CDR1 is SGHVS and CDR2 is FQNEAQ in the germline V gene. CDR3: CASRRRRSSYNEQFF. In nucleotides, the CDR3 is TGTGCCAGCAGACGCCGCAGGAGCTCCTACAATGAGCAGTTCTTC. The variable domain in full, completed from reference TRBV7-8 and TRBJ2-1, reads GAGVSQSPRYKVAKRGQDVALRCDPISGHVSLFWYQQALGQGPEFLTYFQNEAQLDKSGLPSDRFFAERPEGSVSTLKIQRTQQEDSAVYLCASRRRRSSYNEQFFGPGTRLTVL.

In this sample, this clonotype turned up many times. This chain connects TRBV6-5 to TRBJ1-5, with D unresolved. Trimming removed 0 bases at V and 1 base at J, with 4 bases between. Germline assignment: CDR1 MNHEY and CDR2 SVGAGI. This CDR3 contains 14 residues. The DNA of the CDR3 is TGTGCCAGCAGTTACTCACAGAGCAATCAGCCCCAGCATTTT. This codes for CASSYSQSNQPQHF.

This clonotype was seen ten or more times. The chain carries TRBV7-9 and TRBJ1-2; 7 bases match TRBD1. With V trimmed by 5 bases and J by 12 bases, 12 bases remained unmatched. The length of the CDR3 is 13 residues. Germline CDR1 is SEHNR and CDR2 is FQNEAQ (reference sequence). The CDR3: CASSPSGTEGNTF. The DNA of the CDR3 is TGTGCCAGCAGCCCGTCCGGGACAGAGGGGAACACCTTC.

Many counts were recorded for this clonotype. The chain recombines TRBV9 with TRBJ1-1; D is unclear. The germline gives CDR1 SGDLS, CDR2 YYNGEE. This CDR3 has 15 residues. V shed 3 bases and J shed 3 bases, with 15 bases lying between them. CDR3 sequence (DNA): TGTGCCAGCAGCGGGTACCCGGGCGGGGACACTGAAGCTTTCTTT. Residues: CASSGYPGGDTEAFF.

The V call is TRBV2, the J call TRBJ1-2; D might be TRBD1 (6 bases). Germline CDR1 is SNHLY and CDR2 is FYNNEI. V lost 5 bases and J lost 4, with 14 bases in between. The CDR3 length is 14 residues. The DNA for the CDR3 is TGTGCCAGCAGTCCCTCGACAGGCCGCTATGGCTACACCTTC. Its protein is CASSPSTGRYGYTF.

This clonotype was seen a handful of times. The chain is built from TRBV6-1 and TRBJ2-7; 7 bases fit TRBD2. The CDR3 length is 13 residues. The V segment lost 6 bases and the J segment 3 bases; nucleotides outside the gene matches: 5. Germline CDR1 reads MNHNS; CDR2 reads SASEGT. The CDR3 DNA follows: TGTGCCAGCAGAGGGAGGGCGGGCTACGAGCAGTACTTC. Amino acids: CASRGRAGYEQYF.

The rearrangement joins TRBV19 to TRBJ1-1; D is possibly TRBD1 (6 bases). Germline CDR1 and CDR2: LNHDA and SQIVND (reference sequence). CDR3 length: 17 amino acids. The germline V and J ends were trimmed by 6 bases and 1 base, with 21 bases remaining between them. CDR3 loop: CASRSLTTGTQNTEAFF. CDR3 coding DNA: TGTGCCAGTAGGTCGCTAACAACCGGGACACAGAACACTGAAGCTTTCTTT.

J is TRBJ2-2 and V is TRBV3-1; D remains ambiguous. Germline CDR1 reads LGHDT; CDR2 reads YNNKEL (reference sequence). CDR3 size: 13 residues. Between the trimmed V and J ends, which lost 7 bases and 4 bases, there was a span of 10 bases. The DNA for the CDR3 is TGTGCCAGCACCAACCTCGTCACCGGGGAGCTGTTTTTT. Protein: CASTNLVTGELFF.

The chain employs TRBV20-1 and TRBJ2-7; TRBD2 might be the D (6 bases). The germline CDR1 and CDR2 sequences are DFQATT and SNEGSKA (reference sequence). The CDR3 has 13 residues. V gave up 1 base and J gave up 2 bases, with 9 bases separating them. CDR3 coding DNA: TGCAGTGCTAGAGGGCGGGATCCCTACGAGCAGTACTTC. Translating it yields CSARGRDPYEQYF.

There are many counts of this clonotype. The chain joins TRBV12-3 or TRBV12-4 to TRBJ2-2, with TRBD1 identical over 9 bases. The CDR3 length is 15 residues. The junction had 7 bases not matched to a gene; V was cut back by 5 bases and J by 6 bases. CDR3 nucleotides: TGTGCCAGCAGTCTGCCGGGACAGGGCCCCGGGGAGCTGTTTTTT. It yields the protein CASSLPGQGPGELFF.

This rearrangement joins TRBV29-1 to TRBJ2-1; possibly TRBD1 or TRBD2 for D (6 bases each). The CDR3 has 12 amino acids. The germline gives CDR1 SQVTM, CDR2 ANQGSEA. Between the trimmed V and J ends, which lost 7 bases and 8 bases, there was a span of 15 bases. DNA for the CDR3: TGCAGCGCCCTTCCCGGGGGCCATGAGCAGTTCTTC. Protein: CSALPGGHEQFF.

This sequence joins TRBV6-2 or TRBV6-3 and TRBJ2-7; D unresolved. Trimming pared 8 bases from V and 2 bases from J, leaving 7 bases between. The CDR3 has 11 amino acids. The germline V gene has CDR1 MNHEY and CDR2 SVGEGT. Here the CDR3 DNA reads TGTGCCAGCGGTCCAGCCTACGAGCAGTACTTC. It specifies CASGPAYEQYF.

This clonotype has only a few counts. The CDR3 nucleotides read TGCAGTGCTAGATACGGCAGCACTTATAGCAATCAGCCCCAGCATTTT. This codes for CSARYGSTYSNQPQHF. V usage is TRBV20-1 and J usage is TRBJ1-5, with D unresolved. Germline loops: CDR1 DFQATT, CDR2 SNEGSKA (reference sequence). V gave up 2 bases and J gave up 0 bases, with 14 bases separating them. The CDR3 spans 16 residues.

The chain is built from TRBV3-1 and TRBJ2-7; 8 positions match TRBD1. The CDR3 length is 14 residues. CDR1 and CDR2 from the germline V gene are LGHDT and YNNKEL (reference sequence). Losses at the gene ends were 3 bases for V and 3 bases for J; bases not matched to a gene: 4. The CDR3 loop reads CASSHWDRSYEQYF. The CDR3 DNA reads TGTGCCAGCAGCCACTGGGACAGGAGCTACGAGCAGTACTTC.

Of note for this clonotype: A read error may explain this, as a much larger clone is one base away. The rearrangement joins TRBV5-1 to TRBJ1-2; no reliable D call. CDR1 is SGHRS and CDR2 is YFSETQ in the germline V gene. V lost 3 bases to trimming and J lost 0 bases, with 12 bases between them. This CDR3 is 15 amino acids long. DNA for the CDR3: TGCGCCAGCAGCTCGAATGGACTGCCTAACTATGGCTACACCTTC. It encodes CASSSNGLPNYGYTF. The whole variable domain, remainder taken from reference TRBV5-1 and TRBJ1-2, is KAGVTQTPRYLIKTRGQQVTLSCSPISGHRSVSWYQQTPGQGLQFLFEYFSETQRNKGNFPGRFSGRQFSNSRSEMNVSTLELGDSALYLCASSSNGLPNYGYTFGSGTRLTVV.

This clonotype was picked up a small number of times. The chain couples TRBV2 to TRBJ2-1; 9 bases are a match to TRBD2. V was clipped by 5 bases and J by 7 bases; unmatched bases: 15. Germline loops: CDR1 SNHLY, CDR2 FYNNEI. The CDR3 length is 17 residues. The CDR3 is CASSQGGRGGWYNEQFF. In DNA, the CDR3 is TGTGCCAGCAGTCAAGGGGGGCGGGGGGGATGGTATAATGAGCAGTTCTTC.

The chain is built from TRBV6-1 and TRBJ2-3; maybe TRBD2 (5 bases). CDR3 length: 13 amino acids. Trimming took off 3 bases at V and 5 bases at J, with 9 bases between the two ends. The V gene's germline CDR1 is MNHNS and CDR2 SASEGT. CDR3 protein: CASSEDFQDTQYF. Here the CDR3 DNA reads TGTGCCAGCAGTGAGGACTTTCAAGATACGCAGTATTTT.

This clonotype was recorded many times. This chain links TRBV7-2 with TRBJ2-7; D gene unclear. The V end lost 4 bases, the J end lost 3 bases, and 10 bases lay between the germline ends. The CDR3 is 13 amino acids. The germline gives CDR1 SGHTA, CDR2 FQGNSA. This chain's CDR3 is CASSSPGYYEQYF. DNA of the CDR3: TGTGCCAGCAGCTCCCCAGGATACTACGAGCAGTACTTC. Supplemented by reference TRBV7-2 and TRBJ2-7, the full variable domain reads GAGVSQSPSNKVTEKGKDVELRCDPISGHTALYWYRQSLGQGLEFLIYFQGNSAPDKSGLPSDRFSAERTGGSVSTLTIQRTQQEDSAVYLCASSSPGYYEQYFGPGTRLTVT.